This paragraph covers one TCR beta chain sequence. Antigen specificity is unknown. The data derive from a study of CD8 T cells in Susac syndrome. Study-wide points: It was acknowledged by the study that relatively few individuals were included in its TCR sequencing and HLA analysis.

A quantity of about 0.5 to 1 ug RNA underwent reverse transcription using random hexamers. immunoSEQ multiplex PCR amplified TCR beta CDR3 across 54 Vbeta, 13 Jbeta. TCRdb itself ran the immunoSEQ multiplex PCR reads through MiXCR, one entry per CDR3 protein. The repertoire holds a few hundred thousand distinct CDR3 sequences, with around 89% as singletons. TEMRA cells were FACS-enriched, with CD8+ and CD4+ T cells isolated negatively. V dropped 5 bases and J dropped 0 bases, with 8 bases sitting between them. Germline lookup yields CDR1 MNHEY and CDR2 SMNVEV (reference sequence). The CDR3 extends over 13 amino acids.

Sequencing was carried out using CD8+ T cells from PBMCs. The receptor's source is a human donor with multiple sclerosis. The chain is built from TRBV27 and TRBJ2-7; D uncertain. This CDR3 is CASSSIDSYEQYF. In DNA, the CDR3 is TGTGCCAGCAGTAGTATCGACTCCTACGAGCAGTACTTC.